Shown below are 26 T cell receptor beta chains from a single sample sequenced in a study of cytomegalovirus exposure and HLA in healthy donors. In the PCR, 60 Vbeta and 13 Jbeta primers were used. Sequencing was performed with immunoSEQ multiplex PCR; in TCRdb, only in-frame clones are kept and a portion is missing. The sample includes over 150,000 clones, under 90% seen only once; the top ten take 4.5% to 5.5%. Sample: PBMCs. These receptors were collected from a man aged 18 to 29 in good health and CMV-seronegative.

This chain connects TRBV6-5 to TRBJ2-1, with 9 bases that match TRBD1. This CDR3 region has 15 residues. CDR1 and CDR2 (germline): MNHEY, SVGAGI. V lost 6 bases, J lost 3 bases, and 6 bases stayed unmatched. CDR3 nucleotide sequence: TGTGCCAGCAGCCAAACAGGGGGCGTCTACAATGAGCAGTTCTTC. This sequence encodes CASSQTGGVYNEQFF.

The chain has TRBV6-1 and TRBJ2-1; 10 bases fit TRBD2. CDR3 length equals 15 residues. The V gene's germline CDR1 is MNHNS and CDR2 SASEGT. V lost 1 base and J lost 9; bases outside the gene matches: 6. CDR3 in amino acids: CASSEEPSGGIEQFF. The CDR3, as DNA: TGTGCCAGCAGTGAAGAGCCTAGCGGGGGTATTGAGCAGTTCTTC.

The chain combines TRBV28 with TRBJ2-2; TRBD1 matches 11 bases. V lost 5 bases, J lost 7 bases, and 3 bases stayed unmatched. The CDR3 has 14 residues. Germline CDR1 is MDHEN and CDR2 is SYDVKM. CDR3 bases: TGTGCCAGCAGTACGGGACAGGGGGACGGGGAGCTGTTTTTT. It is translated as CASSTGQGDGELFF.

The chain has TRBV7-2 and TRBJ1-4; D is unresolved. This CDR3 contains 15 residues. Trimming pared 4 bases from V and 1 base from J, leaving 10 bases between. Germline V gene sequence: CDR1 SGHTA, CDR2 FQGNSA. CDR3 loop: CASSYAVGTNEKLFF. The CDR3 region has the DNA TGTGCCAGCAGCTACGCGGTCGGAACTAATGAAAAACTGTTTTTT.

The V and J genes are TRBV2 and TRBJ2-2; weak D call: TRBD1 (6 bases). Trimming cost V 4 bases and J 3 bases, with 12 bases left between them. There are 15 residues in the CDR3. CDR1 and CDR2 from the germline V gene are SNHLY and FYNNEI. The CDR3 DNA is TGTGCCAGCAGTGTAAGAACAGGGCACACCGGGGAGCTGTTTTTT. It yields the protein CASSVRTGHTGELFF.

The CDR3 reads CASSSQGTDLHNEQFF. CDR3 DNA sequence: TGTGCCAGCTCATCTCAGGGGACAGACTTACACAATGAGCAGTTCTTC. This chain uses TRBV18 with TRBJ2-1; 7 nucleotides align to TRBD1. CDR1 is KGHSH and CDR2 is LQKENI in the germline V gene. There are 16 residues in the CDR3. J lost 5 bases, V lost 5 bases, and 12 bases had no gene match.

This clone was detected once. The chain uses TRBV29-1 and TRBJ1-1; a weak D match, TRBD1 (6 bases). The CDR3 totals 14 residues. V was pared by 6 bases and J by 7 bases, with 21 bases between. Germline loops: CDR1 SQVTM, CDR2 ANQGSEA. CDR3: CSVSPRGQSYEAFF. The CDR3 DNA is TGCAGCGTCTCTCCCAGGGGTCAGTCATATGAAGCTTTCTTT.

The chain links TRBV30 to TRBJ2-3, with a weak D call TRBD1 (6 bases). Germline V gene lookup returns CDR1 GTSNPN and CDR2 SVGIG (reference sequence). V lost 6 bases, J lost 1 base, and 20 bases lay in between. The CDR3 covers 16 residues. CDR3 DNA: TGTGCCTGCCGTGCACTCAGGGGCGGTGGCACAGATACGCAGTATTTT. It translates to CACRALRGGGTDTQYF.

This clone was recorded only once. The V gene is TRBV30, the J gene TRBJ2-2; 10 bases fit TRBD2. Germline loops: CDR1 GTSNPN, CDR2 SVGIG (reference sequence). The CDR3 loop spans 15 amino acids. Trimming removed 4 bases from V and 2 bases from J; junction bases left unmatched: 4. CDR3 coding DNA: TGTGCCTGGATGGCTAGCGGGAGAAACACCGGGGAGCTGTTTTTT. It yields the protein CAWMASGRNTGELFF.

The chain employs TRBV14 and TRBJ1-4, with 8 nucleotides matching TRBD1. The CDR3 sequence is 13 residues long. After removal of 4 bases from V and 8 bases from J, the junction contained 3 bases not matched to a gene. Germline loops: CDR1 SGHDN, CDR2 FVKESK. The CDR3 protein is CASSLQGGEKLFF. In DNA, the CDR3 is TGTGCCAGCAGCCTACAGGGGGGCGAAAAACTGTTTTTT.

The chain is built from TRBV6-4 and TRBJ2-1; 8 bases map to TRBD2. The germline CDR1 and CDR2 sequences are MRHNA and SNTAGT. The trim removed 3 bases at V and 4 bases at J, leaving 5 bases unmatched. CDR3 length equals 15 residues. The DNA of the CDR3 is TGTGCCAGCAGTGATACTAGCGGCGAATACAATGAGCAGTTCTTC. Amino acids: CASSDTSGEYNEQFF.

V usage is TRBV2 and J usage is TRBJ2-4; D remains ambiguous. The CDR3 extends over 12 amino acids. With 7 bases removed from V and 6 bases from J, the gap between germline ends came to 10 bases. Germline CDR1 SNHLY, CDR2 FYNNEI. CDR3 sequence (DNA): TGTGCCAGCACTGAGGCTGTAAACATTCAGTACTTC. Encoded protein: CASTEAVNIQYF.

V usage is TRBV11-2 and J usage is TRBJ1-6; D is ambiguous. Trimming took off 4 bases at V and 11 bases at J, with 12 bases between the two ends. The CDR3 runs 13 residues. CDR1 SGHAT and CDR2 FQNNGV come from the germline V gene. CDR3 residues: CASSSSGLTPLHF. CDR3 nucleotides: TGTGCCAGCAGCTCCAGCGGTCTGACACCCCTCCACTTT.

This rearrangement joins TRBV6-5 to TRBJ2-7; D is possibly TRBD1 (6 bases). Germline assignment: CDR1 MNHEY and CDR2 SVGAGI. This CDR3 comprises 14 residues. The V and J ends lost 2 bases and 4 bases respectively, with 12 bases between them. The CDR3 region is CASSYGFRGYEQYF. The CDR3 DNA is TGTGCCAGCAGTTACGGGTTCAGGGGTTACGAGCAGTACTTC.

The table lists this clone with a few counts. The chain joins TRBV28 to TRBJ1-2, with a possible D match to TRBD1 (5 bases). Germline V gene data show CDR1 as MDHEN and CDR2 as SYDVKM. CDR3 size: 14 residues. Trimming took off 1 base at V and 2 bases at J, with 8 bases between the two ends. The CDR3 DNA reads as TGTGCCAGCAGTTTATCTTGGACAAACTATGGCTACACCTTC. Translated, it gives CASSLSWTNYGYTF.

The chain carries TRBV7-6 and TRBJ2-2; 14 nucleotides line up with TRBD2. The CDR3 extends over 16 amino acids. CDR1 SGHVS and CDR2 FNYEAQ come from the germline V gene. V dropped 2 bases and J dropped 7; count of bases not matched to a gene: 3. As DNA, the CDR3 is TGTGCCAGCAGCTTATGGACTAGCGGGGGGAACGGGGAGCTGTTTTTT. It translates to CASSLWTSGGNGELFF. The entire variable domain, with the rest obtained from reference TRBV7-6 and TRBJ2-2, is as follows: GAGVSQSPRYKVTKRGQDVALRCDPISGHVSLYWYRQALGQGPEFLTYFNYEAQQDKSGLPNDRFSAERPEGSISTLTIQRTEQRDSAMYRCASSLWTSGGNGELFFGEGSRLTVL.

The chain recombines TRBV4-2 with TRBJ2-2; possible D gene TRBD2, 5 bases. The germline CDR1 and CDR2 sequences are LGHNA and YNFKEQ. V dropped 4 bases and J dropped 7 bases, with 16 bases sitting between them. The CDR3 consists of 15 residues. CDR3 in amino acids: CASSRRSGKGGELFF. The CDR3 DNA is TGTGCCAGCAGCCGGCGGAGCGGAAAGGGCGGGGAGCTGTTTTTT.

The chain's CDR3 is CASSLAVITDTQYF. CDR3 coding DNA: TGTGCCAGCAGCCTAGCGGTCATCACAGATACGCAGTATTTT. The chain recombines TRBV5-6 with TRBJ2-3; TRBD2 matches 7 bases. Germline-derived CDR1 and CDR2 are SGHDT and YYEEEE. J was trimmed by 2 bases and V by 4 bases; bases with no gene match: 4. The CDR3 length is 14 residues.

This clone was seen a handful of times. The chain has TRBV2 and TRBJ2-1, with 8 bases aligning to TRBD2. Trimming cost V 5 bases and J 6 bases; bases outside gene matches: 9. The CDR3 has 15 residues. Germline values: CDR1 SNHLY, CDR2 FYNNEI. CDR3 nucleotide sequence: TGTGCCAGCAGTTCCCTCGGGACTAGAGGCAATGAGCAGTTCTTC. Protein product: CASSSLGTRGNEQFF.

The chain has TRBV9 and TRBJ1-2, with 8 bases identical to TRBD1. V lost 0 bases, J lost 4 bases, and 5 bases stayed unmatched. The CDR3 is made up of 15 amino acids. Per the germline V gene, CDR1 is SGDLS and CDR2 is YYNGEE. CDR3 sequence: CASSVGAGGRYGYTF. In DNA, the CDR3 is TGTGCCAGCAGCGTAGGGGCAGGGGGCCGCTATGGCTACACCTTC.

The chain couples TRBV10-2 to TRBJ2-7, with 7 bases lining up with TRBD1. Germline V gene lookup returns CDR1 WSHSY and CDR2 SAAADI. The CDR3 has 13 residues. With V trimmed by 5 bases and J by 3 bases, 4 bases remained unmatched. DNA of the CDR3: TGCGCCAGCAGTAACAGGGGAGTCTACGAGCAGTACTTC. Protein product: CASSNRGVYEQYF.

The chain carries TRBV9 and TRBJ2-7; 8 positions match TRBD2. Per the germline V gene, CDR1 is SGDLS and CDR2 is YYNGEE. This CDR3 region has 15 residues. Losses at the gene ends were 4 bases for V and 2 bases for J; bases not matched to a gene: 8. The CDR3 nucleotides are TGTGCCAGCAGCACCGGACTAGCAGATACCTACGAGCAGTACTTC. Translated: CASSTGLADTYEQYF.

V gene TRBV4-1 combines with J gene TRBJ1-2; 7 positions match TRBD1. CDR1 and CDR2 (germline): MGHRA, YSYEKL. CDR3 length equals 14 residues. V trimming: 0 bases; J trimming: 4 bases; junction bases outside the gene matches: 2. CDR3 sequence: CASSQDQGVYGYTF. The CDR3 bases are TGCGCCAGCAGCCAAGATCAGGGGGTCTATGGCTACACCTTC.

This chain connects TRBV11-2 to TRBJ2-7; 9 bases line up with TRBD2. V shed 5 bases, J shed 3 bases, and the junction held 8 bases outside the gene matches. The CDR3 sequence is 15 residues long. Per germline, CDR1 SGHAT and CDR2 FQNNGV. CDR3 protein: CASSHRTSEIYEQYF. CDR3 nucleotides: TGTGCCAGCAGCCACCGGACTAGCGAGATCTACGAGCAGTACTTC.

This clone has just one count. CDR3 DNA sequence: TGCGCCAGCAGTGAAGGACTAGCGGGAGCCGGGGAGCTGTTTTTT. Its protein product is CASSEGLAGAGELFF. This chain links TRBV10-2 with TRBJ2-2; 13 bases match TRBD2. The V and J ends lost 3 bases and 6 bases, in that order; junction bases with no gene match: 1. Germline CDR1 reads WSHSY; CDR2 reads SAAADI. The CDR3 totals 15 residues.

V and J are TRBV6-1 and TRBJ2-4, with D possibly matching TRBD1 (5 bases). Germline V gives CDR1 MNHNS, CDR2 SASEGT. CDR3 length equals 15 residues. V was trimmed by 0 bases and J by 1 base, leaving 7 bases between them. The CDR3 nucleotides read TGTGCCAGCAGTGAAGCTCCAGGGGCCAAAAACATTCAGTACTTC. Amino acid sequence: CASSEAPGAKNIQYF.